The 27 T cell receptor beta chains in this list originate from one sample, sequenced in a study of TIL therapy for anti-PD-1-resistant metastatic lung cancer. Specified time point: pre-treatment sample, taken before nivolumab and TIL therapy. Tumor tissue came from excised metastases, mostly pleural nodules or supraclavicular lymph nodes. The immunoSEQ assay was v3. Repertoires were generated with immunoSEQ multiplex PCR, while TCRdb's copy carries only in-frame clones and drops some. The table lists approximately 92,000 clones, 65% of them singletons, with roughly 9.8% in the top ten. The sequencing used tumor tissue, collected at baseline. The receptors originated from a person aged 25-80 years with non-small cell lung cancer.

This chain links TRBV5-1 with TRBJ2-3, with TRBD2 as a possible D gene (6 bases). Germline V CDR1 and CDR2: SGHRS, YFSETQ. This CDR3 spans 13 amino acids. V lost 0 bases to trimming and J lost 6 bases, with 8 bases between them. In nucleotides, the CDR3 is TGCGCCAGCAGCTTGGTTGGGGGGGATACGCAGTATTTT. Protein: CASSLVGGDTQYF.

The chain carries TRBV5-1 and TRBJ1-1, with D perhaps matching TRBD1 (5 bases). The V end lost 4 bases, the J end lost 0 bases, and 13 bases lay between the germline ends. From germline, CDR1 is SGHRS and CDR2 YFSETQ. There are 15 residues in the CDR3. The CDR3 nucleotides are TGCGCCAGCAGCCCCAGGGAGGGTCTGAACACTGAAGCTTTCTTT. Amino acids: CASSPREGLNTEAFF.

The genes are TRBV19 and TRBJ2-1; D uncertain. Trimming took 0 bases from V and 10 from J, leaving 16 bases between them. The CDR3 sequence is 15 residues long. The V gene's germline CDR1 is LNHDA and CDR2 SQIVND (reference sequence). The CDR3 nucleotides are TGTGCCAGTAGTATAGACCGTTCGGCCAGTCGGGAGCAGTTCTTC. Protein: CASSIDRSASREQFF.

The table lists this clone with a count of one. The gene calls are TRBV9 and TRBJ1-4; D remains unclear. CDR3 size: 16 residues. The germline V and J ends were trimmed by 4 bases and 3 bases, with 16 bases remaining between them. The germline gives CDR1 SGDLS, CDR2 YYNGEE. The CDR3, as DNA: TGTGCCAGCAGCCCAGGCAATCAGCGCTCTAATGAAAAACTGTTTTTT. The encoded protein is CASSPGNQRSNEKLFF. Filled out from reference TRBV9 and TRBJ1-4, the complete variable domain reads DSGVTQTPKHLITATGQRVTLRCSPRSGDLSVYWYQQSLDQGLQFLIQYYNGEERAKGNILERFSAQQFPDLHSELNLSSLELGDSALYFCASSPGNQRSNEKLFFGSGTQLSVL.

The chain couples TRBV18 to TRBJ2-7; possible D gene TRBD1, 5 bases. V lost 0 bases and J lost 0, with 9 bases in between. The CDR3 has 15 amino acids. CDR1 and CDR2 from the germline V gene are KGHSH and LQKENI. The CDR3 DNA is TGTGCCAGCTCACCACCAAACAGGTTCTCCTACGAGCAGTACTTC. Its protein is CASSPPNRFSYEQYF.

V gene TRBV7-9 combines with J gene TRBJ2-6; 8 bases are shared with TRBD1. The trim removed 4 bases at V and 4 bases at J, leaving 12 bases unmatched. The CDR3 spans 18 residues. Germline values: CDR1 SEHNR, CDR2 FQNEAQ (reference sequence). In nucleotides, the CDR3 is TGTGCCAGCAGCTACCCAGGGGGCGGCCTTTCCGGGGCCAACGTCCTGACTTTC. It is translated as CASSYPGGGLSGANVLTF.

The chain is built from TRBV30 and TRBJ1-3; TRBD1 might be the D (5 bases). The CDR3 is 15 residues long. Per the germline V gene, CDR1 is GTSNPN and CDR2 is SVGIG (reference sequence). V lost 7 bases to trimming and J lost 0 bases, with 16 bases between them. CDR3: CASNVGLISGNTIYF. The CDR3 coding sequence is TGTGCCTCTAACGTGGGACTGATCTCTGGAAACACCATATATTTT. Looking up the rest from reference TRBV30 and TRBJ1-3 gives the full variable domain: SQTIHQWPATLVQPVGSPLSLECTVEGTSNPNLYWYRQAAGRGLQLLFYSVGIGQISSEVPQNLSASRPQDRQFILSSKKLLLSDSGFYLCASNVGLISGNTIYFGEGSWLTVV.

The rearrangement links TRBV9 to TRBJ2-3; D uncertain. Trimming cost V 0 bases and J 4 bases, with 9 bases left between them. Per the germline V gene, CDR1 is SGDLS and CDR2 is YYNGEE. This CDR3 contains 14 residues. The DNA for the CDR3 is TGTGCCAGCAGCGTAGTGTACTTTTCAGATACGCAGTATTTT. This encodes CASSVVYFSDTQYF.

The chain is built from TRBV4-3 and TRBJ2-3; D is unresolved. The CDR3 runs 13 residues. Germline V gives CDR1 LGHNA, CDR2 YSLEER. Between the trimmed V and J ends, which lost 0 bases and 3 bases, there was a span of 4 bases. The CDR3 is CASSQDTTDTQYF. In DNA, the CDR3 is TGCGCCAGCAGCCAAGATACGACAGATACGCAGTATTTT.

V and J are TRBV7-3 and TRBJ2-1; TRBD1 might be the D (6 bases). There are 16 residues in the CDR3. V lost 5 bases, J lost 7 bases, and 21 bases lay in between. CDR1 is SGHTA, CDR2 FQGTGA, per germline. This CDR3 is CASSPPGSTGFNEQFF. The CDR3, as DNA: TGTGCCAGCAGCCCCCCTGGGTCTACAGGGTTTAATGAGCAGTTCTTC.

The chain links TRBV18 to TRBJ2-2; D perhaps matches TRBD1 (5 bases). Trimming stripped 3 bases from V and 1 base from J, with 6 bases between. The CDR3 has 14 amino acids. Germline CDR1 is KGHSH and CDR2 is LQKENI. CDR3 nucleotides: TGTGCCAGCTCACCTCAGGGGAACACCGGGGAGCTGTTTTTT. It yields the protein CASSPQGNTGELFF.

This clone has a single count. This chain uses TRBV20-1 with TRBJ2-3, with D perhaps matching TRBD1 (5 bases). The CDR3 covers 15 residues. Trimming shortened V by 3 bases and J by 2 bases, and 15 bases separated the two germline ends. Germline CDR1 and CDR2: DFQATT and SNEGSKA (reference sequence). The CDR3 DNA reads TGCAGTGCTAGTTGGGGCTACCTAATCACAGATACGCAGTATTTT. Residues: CSASWGYLITDTQYF.

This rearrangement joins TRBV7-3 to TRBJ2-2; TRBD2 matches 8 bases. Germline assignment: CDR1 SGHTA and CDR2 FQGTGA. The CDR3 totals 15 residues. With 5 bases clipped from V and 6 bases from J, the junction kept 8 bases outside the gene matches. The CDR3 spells CASSPTGGPAGELFF. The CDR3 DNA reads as TGTGCCAGCAGCCCCACGGGGGGGCCCGCCGGGGAGCTGTTTTTT.

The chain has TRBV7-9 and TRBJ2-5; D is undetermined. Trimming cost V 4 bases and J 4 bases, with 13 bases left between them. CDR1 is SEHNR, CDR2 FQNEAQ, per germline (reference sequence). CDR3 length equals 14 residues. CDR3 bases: TGTGCCAGCAGCTCCACTTCAGCAGGAGAGACCCAGTACTTC. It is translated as CASSSTSAGETQYF.

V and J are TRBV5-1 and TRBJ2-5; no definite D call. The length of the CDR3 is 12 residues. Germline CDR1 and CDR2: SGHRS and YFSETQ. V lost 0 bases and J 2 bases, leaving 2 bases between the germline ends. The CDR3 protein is CASSLEQETQYF. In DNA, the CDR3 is TGCGCCAGCAGCTTGGAACAAGAGACCCAGTACTTC.

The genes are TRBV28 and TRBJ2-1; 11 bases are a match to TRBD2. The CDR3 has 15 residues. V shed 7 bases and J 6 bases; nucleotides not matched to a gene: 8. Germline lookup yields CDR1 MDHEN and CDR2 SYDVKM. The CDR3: CASNLIAGGLNEQFF. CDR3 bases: TGTGCCAGCAACCTCATAGCGGGGGGGCTCAATGAGCAGTTCTTC.

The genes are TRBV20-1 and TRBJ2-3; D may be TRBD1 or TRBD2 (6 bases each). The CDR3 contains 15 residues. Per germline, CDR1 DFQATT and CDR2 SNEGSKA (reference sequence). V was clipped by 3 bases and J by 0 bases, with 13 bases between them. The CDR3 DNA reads TGCAGTGCTAGTTTCGGGGGCCTGAGCACAGATACGCAGTATTTT. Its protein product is CSASFGGLSTDTQYF.

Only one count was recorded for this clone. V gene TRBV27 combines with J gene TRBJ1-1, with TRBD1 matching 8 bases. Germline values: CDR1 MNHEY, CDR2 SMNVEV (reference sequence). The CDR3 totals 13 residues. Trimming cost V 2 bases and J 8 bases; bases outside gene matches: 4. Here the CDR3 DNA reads TGTGCCAGCAGTTTAACCTGGACAGGGGAAGCTTTCTTT. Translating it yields CASSLTWTGEAFF.

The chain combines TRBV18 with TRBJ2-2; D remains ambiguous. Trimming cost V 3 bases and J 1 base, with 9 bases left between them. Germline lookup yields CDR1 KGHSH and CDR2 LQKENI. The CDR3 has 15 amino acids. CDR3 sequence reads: CASSPARMNTGELFF. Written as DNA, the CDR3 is TGTGCCAGCTCACCGGCCCGAATGAACACCGGGGAGCTGTTTTTT.

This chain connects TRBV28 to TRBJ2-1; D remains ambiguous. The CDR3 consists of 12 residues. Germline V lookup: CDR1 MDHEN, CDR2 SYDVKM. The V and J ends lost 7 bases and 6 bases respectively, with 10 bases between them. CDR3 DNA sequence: TGTGCCAGCATAGGTCCGGGCAATGAGCAGTTCTTC. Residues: CASIGPGNEQFF. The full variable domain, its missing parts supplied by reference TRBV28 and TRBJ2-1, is DVKVTQSSRYLVKRTGEKVFLECVQDMDHENMFWYRQDPGLGLRLIYFSYDVKMKEKGDIPEGYSVSREKKERFSLILESASTNQTSMYLCASIGPGNEQFFGPGTRLTVL.

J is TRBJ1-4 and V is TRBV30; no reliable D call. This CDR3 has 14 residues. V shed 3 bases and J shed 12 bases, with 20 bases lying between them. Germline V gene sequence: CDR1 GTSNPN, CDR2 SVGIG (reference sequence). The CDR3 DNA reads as TGTGCCTGGAGATCCCAGGCTTTCCTCTTGGAACTGTTTTTT. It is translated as CAWRSQAFLLELFF.

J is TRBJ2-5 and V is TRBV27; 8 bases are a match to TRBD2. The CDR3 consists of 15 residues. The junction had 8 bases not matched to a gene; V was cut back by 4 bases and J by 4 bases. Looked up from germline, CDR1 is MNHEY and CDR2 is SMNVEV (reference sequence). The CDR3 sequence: CASSSLGAGGETQYF. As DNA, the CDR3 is TGTGCCAGCAGTTCCCTCGGGGCGGGGGGAGAGACCCAGTACTTC.

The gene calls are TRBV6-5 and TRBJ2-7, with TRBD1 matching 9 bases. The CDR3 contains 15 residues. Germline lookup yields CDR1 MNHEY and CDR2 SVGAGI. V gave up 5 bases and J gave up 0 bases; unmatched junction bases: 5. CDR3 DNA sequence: TGTGCCAGCAGTAACCGGGACAGGGCCTCCTACGAGCAGTACTTC. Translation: CASSNRDRASYEQYF.

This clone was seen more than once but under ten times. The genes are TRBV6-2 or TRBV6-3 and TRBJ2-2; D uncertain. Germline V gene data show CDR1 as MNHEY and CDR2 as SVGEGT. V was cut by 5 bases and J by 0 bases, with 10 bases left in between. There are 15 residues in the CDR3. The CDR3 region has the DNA TGTGCCAGCAGTAAGACAAGTGCGAACACCGGGGAGCTGTTTTTT. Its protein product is CASSKTSANTGELFF.

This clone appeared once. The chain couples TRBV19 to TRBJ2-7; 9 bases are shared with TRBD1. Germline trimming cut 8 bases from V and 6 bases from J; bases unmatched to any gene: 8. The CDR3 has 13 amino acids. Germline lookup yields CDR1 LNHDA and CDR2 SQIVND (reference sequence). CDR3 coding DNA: TGTGCCAGTCGCCGGGACAGGGATAGCGAGCAGTACTTC. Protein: CASRRDRDSEQYF.

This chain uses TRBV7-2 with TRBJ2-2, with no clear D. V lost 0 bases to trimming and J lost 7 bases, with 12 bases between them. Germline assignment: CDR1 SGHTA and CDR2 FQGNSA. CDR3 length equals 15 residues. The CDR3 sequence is CASSLAGRWGGELFF. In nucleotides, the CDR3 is TGTGCCAGCAGCTTAGCGGGAAGGTGGGGCGGGGAGCTGTTTTTT.

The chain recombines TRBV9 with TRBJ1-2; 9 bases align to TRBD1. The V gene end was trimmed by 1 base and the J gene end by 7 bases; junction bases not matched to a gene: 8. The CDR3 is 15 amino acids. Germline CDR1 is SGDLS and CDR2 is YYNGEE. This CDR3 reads CASSVSGTGLSGYTF. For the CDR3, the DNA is TGTGCCAGCAGCGTATCCGGGACAGGGTTGAGTGGCTACACCTTC.